This T cell receptor (beta chain) derives from a study of human T cells and chemical hapten exposure. As for the study in general: Upper-back patch tests with 0.01% DPC were read at 6 days. Recorded diagnoses among the mostly female patients were alopecia areata, totalis or universalis.

Original handling: Samples contained a median of 95,638 TCRs, with a range of roughly 20,000 to 700,000. MiXCR, applied by TCRdb to the RACE reads, yields one record per CDR3 protein. TCRdb's processing, not the authors' own work, is the source of the V and J calls. The sample holds about 380,000 distinct CDR3 sequences, approximately 5% seen once. Time point given: patch test 1, 2 weeks after DPC sensitization. The treatment: therapeutic diphenylcyclopropenone sensitization with weekly scalp DPC. V lost 3 bases and J lost 6, with 14 bases in between. The CDR3 contains 13 residues. CDR1 and CDR2 from the germline V gene are DFQATT and SNEGSKA (reference sequence).

The chain couples TRBV20-1 to TRBJ1-2; D unclear. The sequencing here drew on whole blood, taken in connection with sensitization to the hapten diphenylcyclopropenone (DPC). The TCR was taken from a woman in her forties or fifties with alopecia areata. Some clones in this sample may be carry-over from other donors' samples. The CDR3 here is CSASISGEDGYTF. Here the CDR3 DNA reads TGCAGTGCTAGTATCAGCGGGGAGGATGGCTACACCTTC.